This TCR beta chain was obtained from a study of regulatory T cells in long-lasting Graves disease. Germline values: CDR1 SQVTM, CDR2 ANQGSEA. V was trimmed by 2 bases and J by 5 bases, leaving 9 bases between them. This CDR3 has 12 amino acids. Time point specified: newly diagnosed GD, antithyroid drugs for less than 3 months. The TCR library was prepared using RNA isolated from PBMCs. Arm-PCR of CDR3 regions with iRepertoire HTBI primers generated TCR beta libraries. Per the study methods: Sample data revealed approximately 62 TRBV and about 15 TRBJ segments. TCRdb re-called the multiplex PCR reads through MiXCR, storing one row per CDR3 protein. TCRdb, not the original authors, processed these V and J calls. Altogether around 460,000 distinct CDR3 sequences are present, 14% being singletons, with the ten largest covering approximately 17%. The sample was also reused in another study, on T cells in Graves' hyperthyroidism and ophthalmopathy.

The starting material was peripheral blood mononuclear cells (PBMCs), obtained at new diagnosis, from a patient treated with antithyroid drugs. This sequence joins TRBV29-1 and TRBJ2-5; TRBD2 might be the D (5 bases). This clonotype was sampled from a woman in her fifties or sixties with Graves disease. In DNA, the CDR3 is TGCAGCGTTGAACTAGCTTCGGAGACCCAGTACTTC. Residues: CSVELASETQYF.